Many counts were recorded for the clone carrying this T cell receptor (beta chain). This record comes from a study of neurological immune-mediated disorders. CDR1 and CDR2 from the germline V gene are SGHTA and FQGNSA. The CDR3 has 13 amino acids. Trimming took off 5 bases at V and 5 bases at J, with 12 bases between the two ends. The team produced cDNA through 5'RACE using 10-nucleotide random UMIs. From the 5' RACE reads, TCRdb called clonotypes with MiXCR, one entry per CDR3 protein. Of 70,000 or so distinct CDR3 sequences detected, around 5.5% appear once; the ten largest clones hold around 2.8%. Libraries used 2 million unsorted PBMCs kept frozen in RNAlater.

The V and J genes are TRBV7-2 and TRBJ2-5; D is uncertain. Sequenced: PBMCs. The TCR comes from a woman in her 30s with multiple sclerosis. The chain's CDR3 is CASSARFRETQYF. In nucleotides, the CDR3 is TGTGCCAGCAGCGCAAGATTCCGGGAGACCCAGTACTTC. Drawing the rest from reference TRBV7-2 and TRBJ2-5, the complete variable domain is GAGVSQSPSNKVTEKGKDVELRCDPISGHTALYWYRQSLGQGLEFLIYFQGNSAPDKSGLPSDRFSAERTGGSVSTLTIQRTQQEDSAVYLCASSARFRETQYFGPGTRLLVL.